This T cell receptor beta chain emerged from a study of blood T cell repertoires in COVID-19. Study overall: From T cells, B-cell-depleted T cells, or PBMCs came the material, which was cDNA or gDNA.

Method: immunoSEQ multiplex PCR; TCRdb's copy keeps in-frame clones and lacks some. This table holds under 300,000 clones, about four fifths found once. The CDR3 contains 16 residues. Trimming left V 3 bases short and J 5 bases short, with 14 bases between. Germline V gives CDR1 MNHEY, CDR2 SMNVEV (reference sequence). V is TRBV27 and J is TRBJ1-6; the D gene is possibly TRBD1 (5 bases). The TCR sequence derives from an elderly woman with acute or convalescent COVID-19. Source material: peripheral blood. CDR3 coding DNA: TGTGCCAGCAGTTTGTCCCCTGGGGCGGATAATTCACCCCTCCACTTT. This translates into CASSLSPGADNSPLHF.